The 27 T cell receptor beta chains presented below share a single source sample, sequenced in a study of identical twins. TCRdb re-called the 5' RACE reads through MiXCR, storing one row per CDR3 protein. The sample records about 700,000 distinct CDR3 sequences, 8% to 9% being singletons. These same records also appear under a second study, on yellow fever vaccine responses in identical twins.

Sequencing used PBMCs. The receptor set was obtained from a woman between 18 and 30 years old in good health.

This chain links TRBV4-2 with TRBJ2-3; D gene uncertain. The germline V and J ends were trimmed by 0 bases and 1 base, with 14 bases remaining between them. Germline V CDR1 and CDR2: LGHNA, YNFKEQ. This CDR3 comprises 17 residues. The CDR3 nucleotides read TGTGCCAGCAGCCAAGAGATGGGCGGCGGTGGCACAGATACGCAGTATTTT. This codes for CASSQEMGGGGTDTQYF.

As regards this clonotype: The junction shows a germline mismatch at one end, possibly a read error. V gene TRBV3-1 combines with J gene TRBJ2-7; D is uncertain. CDR1 is LGHDT and CDR2 is YNNKEL in the germline V gene (reference sequence). This CDR3 is built from 11 residues. The CDR3 sequence is CASSQEEIRLF. The CDR3 DNA reads TGTGCCAGCAGCCAAGAGGAGATAAGGTTATTC.

Many counts were recorded for this clonotype. V usage is TRBV7-2 and J usage is TRBJ2-1; tentative D call: TRBD1 (7 bases). Germline loops: CDR1 SGHTA, CDR2 FQGNSA. Trimming stripped 7 bases from V and 3 bases from J, with 16 bases between. The CDR3 is made up of 15 amino acids. Here the CDR3 reads CASTPGGLNYNEQFF. DNA for the CDR3: TGTGCCAGCACCCCAGGGGGGCTGAACTACAATGAGCAGTTCTTC.

This clonotype was recorded at least ten times. CDR3 bases: TGTGCCAGCAGCGCCACAGGATTTTGGGGACCCTACGAGCAGTACTTC. This gives the protein CASSATGFWGPYEQYF. This chain connects TRBV7-6 to TRBJ2-7; D is possibly TRBD1 or TRBD2 (5 bases each). The germline V gene has CDR1 SGHVS and CDR2 FNYEAQ. This CDR3 contains 16 residues. V gave up 5 bases and J gave up 2 bases, with 19 bases separating them.

This clonotype was found many times. CDR3 in amino acids: CASSLKGGETQYF. CDR3 in DNA: TGTGCCAGCAGTTTGAAGGGGGGTGAGACCCAGTACTTC. The gene calls are TRBV12-3 or TRBV12-4 and TRBJ2-5; D possibly uses TRBD1 or TRBD2 (6 bases each). This CDR3 contains 13 residues. Trimming pared 3 bases from V and 5 bases from J, leaving 10 bases between.

This clonotype was seen more than once but under ten times. This chain links TRBV29-1 with TRBJ2-1; TRBD1 agrees at 8 bases. The CDR3 has 19 residues. The trim removed 5 bases at V and 0 bases at J, leaving 18 bases unmatched. CDR1 and CDR2 from the germline V gene are SQVTM and ANQGSEA. The chain's CDR3 is CSVLTSTGAVNRSYNEQFF. CDR3 sequence (DNA): TGCAGCGTTCTTACTTCGACAGGGGCCGTGAATCGCTCCTACAATGAGCAGTTCTTC.

This chain links TRBV20-1 with TRBJ2-1; 8 bases line up with TRBD2. CDR1 and CDR2 from the germline V gene are DFQATT and SNEGSKA (reference sequence). The V segment lost 8 bases and the J segment 0 bases; nucleotides outside the gene matches: 3. The CDR3 runs to 13 residues. Here the CDR3 DNA reads TGCAGTCCGGGGGGGAACTCCTACAATGAGCAGTTCTTC. Translation: CSPGGNSYNEQFF.

This clonotype has at least ten counts. V gene TRBV20-1 combines with J gene TRBJ2-7; the D gene is possibly TRBD1 (5 bases). The CDR3 extends over 14 amino acids. The V gene lost 0 bases and the J gene lost 4 bases, with 13 bases spanning the gap. In germline, CDR1 is DFQATT, CDR2 SNEGSKA (reference sequence). The CDR3: CSARDMAGPYEQYF. The DNA for the CDR3 is TGCAGTGCTAGAGATATGGCAGGGCCTTACGAGCAGTACTTC.

Many counts were recorded for this clonotype. The rearrangement links TRBV29-1 to TRBJ2-7, with 9 bases identical to TRBD1. CDR1 SQVTM and CDR2 ANQGSEA come from the germline V gene. With V trimmed by 0 bases and J by 3 bases, 6 bases remained unmatched. This CDR3 spans 15 amino acids. The CDR3 DNA reads TGCAGCGTTGAAGAAGGGATGGACAGGGGCTACGAGCAGTACTTC. Translated: CSVEEGMDRGYEQYF.

The chain is built from TRBV15 and TRBJ2-5, with 10 positions matching TRBD1. The length of the CDR3 is 19 residues. The V segment lost 0 bases and the J segment 1 base; nucleotides outside the gene matches: 11. CDR1 and CDR2 (germline): LNHNV, YYDKDF (reference sequence). The CDR3 is CATSRDYFDRGPTQETQYF. In DNA, the CDR3 is TGTGCCACCAGCAGAGATTATTTTGACAGGGGGCCCACCCAAGAGACCCAGTACTTC. The full variable domain, completed using reference TRBV15 and TRBJ2-5, is DAMVIQNPRYQVTQFGKPVTLSCSQTLNHNVMYWYQQKSSQAPKLLFHYYDKDFNNEADTPDNFQSRRPNTSFCFLDIRSPGLGDTAMYLCATSRDYFDRGPTQETQYFGPGTRLLVL.

The gene calls are TRBV20-1 and TRBJ2-4; D perhaps matches TRBD1 (5 bases). CDR3 size: 14 residues. Looked up from germline, CDR1 is DFQATT and CDR2 is SNEGSKA (reference sequence). V was cut by 3 bases and J by 2 bases, with 11 bases left in between. The CDR3 protein is CSASLAGPKNIQYF. CDR3 coding DNA: TGCAGTGCTAGCTTGGCAGGGCCCAAAAACATTCAGTACTTC.

This clonotype was counted at least ten times. The chain uses TRBV6-2 or TRBV6-3 and TRBJ2-5; D uncertain. CDR3 length: 13 residues. V was pared by 1 base and J by 1 base, with 4 bases between. Germline loops: CDR1 MNHEY, CDR2 SVGEGT. The CDR3 DNA follows: TGTGCCAGCAGTTACTGGGGCCAAGAGACCCAGTACTTC. It codes for CASSYWGQETQYF.

This clonotype was seen a few times. Mismatch with germline at one junction end may stem from a read error. This sequence joins TRBV7-7 and TRBJ2-1; 8 nucleotides match TRBD1. CDR1 SSHAT and CDR2 FNYEAQ come from the germline V gene (reference sequence). CDR3 length: 16 amino acids. The CDR3 DNA is TGTGCTAGCAGTACCGGGACAGGATCCTCCTACAATGAGCAGTTCTTC. As protein: CASSTGTGSSYNEQFF.

This clonotype was found a few times. The chain recombines TRBV3-1 with TRBJ2-7; 8 bases are a match to TRBD2. The germline V gene encodes CDR1 LGHDT and CDR2 YNNKEL (reference sequence). J gave up 3 bases and V 4 bases, and 11 bases lay outside the gene matches. The CDR3 consists of 16 residues. The DNA for the CDR3 is TGTGCCAGCAGCCCCCGGGGGAGCGGGGGCAGCTACGAGCAGTACTTC. It translates to CASSPRGSGGSYEQYF.

On this clonotype: A single base separates this from a much larger clone, so it may be a read error. The chain carries TRBV6-2 or TRBV6-3 and TRBJ2-1; D might be TRBD2 (6 bases). V lost 5 bases and J 8 bases, leaving 19 bases between the germline ends. The CDR3 spans 15 residues. Germline V gene sequence: CDR1 MNHEY, CDR2 SVGEGT. DNA of the CDR3: TGTGCCAGCAGTCTCGAGTCGGGGGACGCTGATGAGCAGTTCTTC. Its translation: CASSLESGDADEQFF.

The V gene is TRBV18, the J gene TRBJ2-4; D is unresolved. The CDR3 covers 10 residues. From germline, CDR1 is KGHSH and CDR2 LQKENI. The V end lost 2 bases, the J end lost 10 bases, and 3 bases lay between the germline ends. CDR3 nucleotides: TGTGCCAGCTCACCAGGGATTCAGTACTTC. It translates to CASSPGIQYF.

This clonotype was seen a handful of times. This CDR3 reads CATSRDRLDISRQFF. Here the CDR3 DNA reads TGTGCCACCAGCAGAGATCGATTGGACATTTCGAGACAGTTCTTC. The rearrangement joins TRBV15 to TRBJ2-1; a weak D match, TRBD1 (5 bases). Between the trimmed V and J ends, which lost 0 bases and 13 bases, there was a span of 19 bases. The CDR3 consists of 15 residues. From germline, CDR1 is LNHNV and CDR2 YYDKDF (reference sequence).

This clonotype turned up a few times. The chain joins TRBV7-2 to TRBJ1-2; weak D call: TRBD1 (5 bases). V lost 1 base and J 7 bases, leaving 22 bases between the germline ends. CDR1 and CDR2 (germline): SGHTA, FQGNSA. CDR3 length equals 17 residues. CDR3 sequence: CASSLVPRSRDEAGYTF. The CDR3 nucleotides read TGTGCCAGCAGCTTAGTCCCCAGGTCCCGGGACGAGGCTGGCTACACCTTC.

This clonotype was seen a few times. The rearrangement links TRBV3-1 to TRBJ2-5; 15 bases agree with TRBD2. The CDR3 has 19 residues. V dropped 1 base and J dropped 5; count of bases not matched to a gene: 11. Germline CDR1 is LGHDT and CDR2 is YNNKEL (reference sequence). The CDR3 nucleotides are TGTGCCAGCAGCCAAGGAGTGGGACTAGCGGGGGGCCTGGGGGAGACCCAGTACTTC. Encoded protein: CASSQGVGLAGGLGETQYF.

This clonotype showed up just a few times. The CDR3 reads CASSAGQKNTDTQYF. The CDR3 nucleotides read TGTGCCAGCAGCGCGGGACAGAAGAACACAGATACGCAGTATTTT. This sequence joins TRBV9 and TRBJ2-3, with 7 bases that match TRBD1. CDR3 length: 15 residues. Germline CDR1 reads SGDLS; CDR2 reads YYNGEE. J was trimmed by 2 bases and V by 3 bases; bases with no gene match: 6. Filled out from reference TRBV9 and TRBJ2-3, the complete variable domain reads DSGVTQTPKHLITATGQRVTLRCSPRSGDLSVYWYQQSLDQGLQFLIQYYNGEERAKGNILERFSAQQFPDLHSELNLSSLELGDSALYFCASSAGQKNTDTQYFGPGTRLTVL.

This clonotype came up a few times. V is TRBV7-9 and J is TRBJ2-7; 8 bases line up with TRBD2. The length of the CDR3 is 14 residues. Germline loops: CDR1 SEHNR, CDR2 FQNEAQ (reference sequence). V was pared by 2 bases and J by 5 bases, with 5 bases of the junction left unmatched. The CDR3 DNA is TGTGCCAGCAGCTTACCGACTAGCGTCCACGAGCAGTACTTC. Residues: CASSLPTSVHEQYF.

A few counts support this clonotype. V is TRBV7-8 and J is TRBJ2-3, with no clear D. Between the trimmed V and J ends, which lost 2 bases and 1 base, there was a span of 13 bases. CDR1 SGHVS and CDR2 FQNEAQ come from the germline V gene. The CDR3 runs 16 residues. The CDR3: CASSLQTGSRTDTQYF. CDR3 DNA: TGTGCCAGCAGCTTACAGACTGGATCTCGCACAGATACGCAGTATTTT.

In its sample, this clonotype was seen many times. V gene TRBV10-3 combines with J gene TRBJ1-1; 10 bases line up with TRBD1. Germline V gene data show CDR1 as ENHRY and CDR2 as SYGVKD. CDR3 length: 14 amino acids. The V gene end was trimmed by 5 bases and the J gene end by 4 bases; junction bases not matched to a gene: 4. The chain's CDR3 is CAISTGQGITEAFF. CDR3 nucleotide sequence: TGTGCCATCAGTACGGGACAGGGGATCACTGAAGCTTTCTTT.

The gene calls are TRBV12-5 and TRBJ2-3, with 9 bases aligning to TRBD2. Germline V gene sequence: CDR1 LGHNT, CDR2 FRNRAP. Trimming at V came to 5 bases and at J to 0 bases, leaving 9 bases not matched to a gene. This CDR3 is built from 17 residues. CDR3 bases: TGTGCTAGTGGTCCCACCCTAGCGGGACCTAGCACAGATACGCAGTATTTT. Protein product: CASGPTLAGPSTDTQYF.

This clonotype was counted a few times. The genes are TRBV18 and TRBJ2-4; D is perhaps TRBD1 or TRBD2 (5 bases each). There are 16 residues in the CDR3. The germline V and J ends were trimmed by 2 bases and 6 bases, with 17 bases remaining between them. Germline values: CDR1 KGHSH, CDR2 LQKENI. This CDR3 reads CASSPAQPGPSNIQYF. DNA for the CDR3: TGTGCCAGCTCACCAGCCCAACCGGGACCCTCAAACATTCAGTACTTC.

The V call is TRBV20-1, the J call TRBJ2-7; perhaps TRBD2 as D (6 bases). Looked up from germline, CDR1 is DFQATT and CDR2 is SNEGSKA (reference sequence). There are 18 residues in the CDR3. V lost 6 bases, J lost 4 bases, and 31 bases lay in between. The CDR3 protein is CSAYPSREVGRGRYEQYF. CDR3 nucleotides: TGCAGTGCCTACCCCAGCAGGGAGGTGGGAAGGGGACGATACGAGCAGTACTTC.

In its sample, this clonotype was seen a few times. V and J are TRBV10-3 and TRBJ2-3, with 11 bases that match TRBD2. With 7 bases clipped from V and 0 bases from J, the junction kept 3 bases outside the gene matches. The CDR3 has 15 amino acids. CDR1 and CDR2 (germline): ENHRY, SYGVKD. In DNA form, the CDR3 reads TGTGCCATCAATAGACTAGCGGGGAGCACAGATACGCAGTATTTT. It is translated as CAINRLAGSTDTQYF.